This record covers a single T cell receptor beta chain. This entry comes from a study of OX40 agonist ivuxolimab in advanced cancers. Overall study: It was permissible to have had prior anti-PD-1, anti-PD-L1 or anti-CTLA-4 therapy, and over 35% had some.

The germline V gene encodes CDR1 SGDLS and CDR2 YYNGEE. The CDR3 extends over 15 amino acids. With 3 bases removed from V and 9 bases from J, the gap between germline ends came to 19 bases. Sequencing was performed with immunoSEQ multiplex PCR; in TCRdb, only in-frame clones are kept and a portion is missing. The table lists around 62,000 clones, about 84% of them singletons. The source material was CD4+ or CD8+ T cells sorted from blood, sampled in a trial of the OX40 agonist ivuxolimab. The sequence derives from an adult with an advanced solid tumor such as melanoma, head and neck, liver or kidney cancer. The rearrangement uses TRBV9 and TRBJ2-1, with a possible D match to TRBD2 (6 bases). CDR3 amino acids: CASSGVSGSWSEQFF. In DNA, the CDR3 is TGTGCCAGCAGCGGCGTTAGCGGTAGTTGGAGTGAGCAGTTCTTC.